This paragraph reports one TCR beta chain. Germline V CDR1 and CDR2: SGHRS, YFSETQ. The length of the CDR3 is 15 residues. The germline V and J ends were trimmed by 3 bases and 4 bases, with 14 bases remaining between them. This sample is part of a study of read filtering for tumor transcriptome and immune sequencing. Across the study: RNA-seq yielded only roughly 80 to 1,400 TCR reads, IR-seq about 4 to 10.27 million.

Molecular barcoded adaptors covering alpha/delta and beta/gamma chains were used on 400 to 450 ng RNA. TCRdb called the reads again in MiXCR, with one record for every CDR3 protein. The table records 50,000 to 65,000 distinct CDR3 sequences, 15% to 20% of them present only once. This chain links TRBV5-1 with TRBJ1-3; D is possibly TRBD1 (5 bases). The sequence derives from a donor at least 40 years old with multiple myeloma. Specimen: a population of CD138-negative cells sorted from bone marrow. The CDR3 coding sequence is TGCGCCAGCAGCTCCGAGCAGGGATCGGGAAACACCATATATTTT. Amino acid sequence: CASSSEQGSGNTIYF.